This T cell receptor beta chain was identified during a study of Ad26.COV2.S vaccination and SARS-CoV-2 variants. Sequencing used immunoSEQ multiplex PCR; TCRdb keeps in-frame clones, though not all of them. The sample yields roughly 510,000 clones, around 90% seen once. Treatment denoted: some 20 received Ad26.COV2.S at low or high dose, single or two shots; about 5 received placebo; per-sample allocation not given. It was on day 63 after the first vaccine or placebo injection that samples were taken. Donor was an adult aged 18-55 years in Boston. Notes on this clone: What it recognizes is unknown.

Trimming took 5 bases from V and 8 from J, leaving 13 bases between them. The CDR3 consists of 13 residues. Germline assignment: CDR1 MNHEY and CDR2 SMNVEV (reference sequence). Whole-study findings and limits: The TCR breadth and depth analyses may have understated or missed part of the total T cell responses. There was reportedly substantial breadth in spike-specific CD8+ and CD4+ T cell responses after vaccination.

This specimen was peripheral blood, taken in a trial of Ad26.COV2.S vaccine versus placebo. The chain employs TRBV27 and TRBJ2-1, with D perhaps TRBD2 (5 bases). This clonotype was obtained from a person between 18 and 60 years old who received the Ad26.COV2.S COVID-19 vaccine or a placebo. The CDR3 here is CASSPTSTHEQFF. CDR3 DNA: TGTGCCAGCAGTCCAACTAGTACCCATGAGCAGTTCTTC.